The 30 T cell receptor beta chains below were found in one sample sequenced in a study of blood T cell repertoires in COVID-19. Assay used: immunoSEQ multiplex PCR; TCRdb lists only in-frame clones, some missing. This sample yields some 89,000 clones, of which roughly four fifths are seen a single time; approximately 1.2% belongs to the top ten. What was sequenced was peripheral blood. The source of these receptors is a woman aged 80 or over with acute or convalescent COVID-19.

The J gene is TRBJ2-7, the V gene TRBV7-8; unclear D gene. CDR3 length: 15 residues. Trimming removed 4 bases from V and 3 bases from J, with 16 bases in between. Germline values: CDR1 SGHVS, CDR2 FQNEAQ. This CDR3 reads CASSSPPGRGYEQYF. CDR3 in DNA: TGTGCCAGCAGCTCCCCCCCCGGTAGAGGCTACGAGCAGTACTTC.

J is TRBJ2-3 and V is TRBV4-1; tentative D call: TRBD2 (6 bases). Germline V gene sequence: CDR1 MGHRA, CDR2 YSYEKL. Trimming left V 0 bases short and J 2 bases short, with 12 bases between. The CDR3 sequence is 16 residues long. CDR3 sequence: CASSQDFAGNTDTQYF. CDR3 sequence (DNA): TGCGCCAGCAGCCAAGATTTTGCGGGAAACACAGATACGCAGTATTTT.

Worth noting for this clone: The sample carries other DNA sequences with the same CDR3. As DNA, the CDR3 is TGTGCCAGCAGCTTGGGCAGAAACACTGAAGCTTTCTTT. Its translation is CASSLGRNTEAFF. The chain combines TRBV7-8 with TRBJ1-1; D is ambiguous. Trimming pared 3 bases from V and 2 bases from J, leaving 7 bases between. The CDR3 totals 13 residues. CDR1 is SGHVS and CDR2 is FQNEAQ in the germline V gene.

The V call is TRBV10-1, the J call TRBJ1-1, with D perhaps matching TRBD1 (5 bases). The CDR3 length is 12 residues. Trimming took off 3 bases at V and 9 bases at J, with 11 bases between the two ends. Germline CDR1 and CDR2: WNHNN and SYGVQD (reference sequence). CDR3 bases: TGCGCCAGCAGTGAAGGGCAGGGAAAAGCTTTCTTT. Amino acid sequence: CASSEGQGKAFF.

The chain joins TRBV3-1 (or the pseudogene TRBV3-2) to TRBJ1-5, with TRBD1 matching 8 bases. J gave up 6 bases and V 5 bases, and 6 bases lay outside the gene matches. Germline V lookup: CDR1 LGHDT, CDR2 YNNKEL (reference sequence). This CDR3 comprises 14 residues. The CDR3 region is CASSVDRVTQPQHF. The CDR3 DNA reads as TGTGCCAGCAGCGTGGACAGGGTGACTCAGCCCCAGCATTTT.

The chain recombines TRBV19 with TRBJ1-1, with 7 bases identical to TRBD1. The CDR3 covers 17 residues. The trim removed 7 bases at V and 2 bases at J, leaving 16 bases unmatched. Germline lookup yields CDR1 LNHDA and CDR2 SQIVND (reference sequence). The CDR3 DNA follows: TGTGCCAGTATCTCTGTGAGACAGGGAGATAGAAACACTGAAGCTTTCTTT. Translated: CASISVRQGDRNTEAFF.

V gene TRBV5-1 combines with J gene TRBJ2-6; perhaps TRBD2 as D (6 bases). CDR1 and CDR2 (germline): SGHRS, YFSETQ. CDR3 length: 18 amino acids. With 0 bases removed from V and 0 bases from J, the gap between germline ends came to 13 bases. The CDR3: CASSLVSRGSSGANVLTF. The CDR3 region has the DNA TGCGCCAGCAGCTTGGTCTCGCGGGGTAGCTCTGGGGCCAACGTCCTGACTTTC. Full variable domain (rest looked up from reference TRBV5-1 and TRBJ2-6): KAGVTQTPRYLIKTRGQQVTLSCSPISGHRSVSWYQQTPGQGLQFLFEYFSETQRNKGNFPGRFSGRQFSNSRSEMNVSTLELGDSALYLCASSLVSRGSSGANVLTFGAGSRLTVL.

This chain uses TRBV27 with TRBJ2-2; TRBD1 matches at 9 bases. The trim removed 4 bases at V and 5 bases at J, leaving 5 bases unmatched. CDR1 MNHEY and CDR2 SMNVEV come from the germline V gene (reference sequence). The CDR3 length is 15 residues. The CDR3 is CASSSLGTGTGELFF. The CDR3 nucleotides are TGTGCCAGCAGTTCCCTTGGGACAGGGACCGGGGAGCTGTTTTTT.

J is TRBJ2-4 and V is TRBV5-1; D uncertain. The CDR3 has 14 amino acids. The V gene lost 0 bases and the J gene lost 5 bases, with 9 bases spanning the gap. Germline-derived CDR1 and CDR2 are SGHRS and YFSETQ. The CDR3 region is CASSLAGSENIQYF. The CDR3 DNA follows: TGCGCCAGCAGCTTGGCAGGTTCGGAAAACATTCAGTACTTC.

This chain connects TRBV3-1 (or the pseudogene TRBV3-2) to TRBJ1-3, with D possibly being TRBD1 (5 bases). The CDR3 runs 14 residues. V dropped 5 bases and J dropped 2 bases, with 10 bases sitting between them. The germline gives CDR1 LGHDT, CDR2 YNNKEL (reference sequence). CDR3: CASSSRGAGNTIYF. The CDR3 DNA is TGTGCCAGCAGCTCGCGGGGGGCTGGAAACACCATATATTTT.

The rearrangement uses TRBV19 and TRBJ1-5, with D maybe TRBD1 (6 bases). V lost 5 bases to trimming and J lost 7 bases, with 12 bases between them. Germline CDR1 is LNHDA and CDR2 is SQIVND (reference sequence). This CDR3 region has 13 residues. The CDR3 spells CASSDRIGQPQHF. The CDR3 nucleotides read TGTGCCAGTAGTGACAGGATTGGACAGCCCCAGCATTTT.

CDR3 sequence: CATSNDRYQETQYF. DNA of the CDR3: TGTGCCACCAGTAACGACAGGTACCAAGAGACCCAGTACTTC. V and J are TRBV15 and TRBJ2-5; D perhaps matches TRBD1 (6 bases). Trimming removed 6 bases from V and 0 bases from J, with 11 bases in between. Germline V gives CDR1 LNHNV, CDR2 YYDKDF (reference sequence). CDR3 length: 14 residues.

This chain uses TRBV5-1 with TRBJ2-1; D perhaps matches TRBD2 (5 bases). Germline V lookup: CDR1 SGHRS, CDR2 YFSETQ. This CDR3 has 13 residues. Between the trimmed V and J ends, which lost 3 bases and 6 bases, there was a span of 10 bases. The DNA of the CDR3 is TGCGCCAGCAGCTCCGACTACTTCAATGAGCAGTTCTTC. Residues: CASSSDYFNEQFF.

The CDR3 region is CASSRTTGEAFF. The CDR3 DNA sequence: TGTGCCAGCAGCCGTACGACAGGGGAGGCTTTCTTT. This sequence joins TRBV5-6 and TRBJ1-1, with 8 bases identical to TRBD1. CDR3 size: 12 residues. The germline V gene has CDR1 SGHDT and CDR2 YYEEEE. Germline trimming cut 4 bases from V and 11 bases from J; bases unmatched to any gene: 7.

The chain has TRBV7-9 and TRBJ2-2, with TRBD1 as a possible D gene (6 bases). Germline V gene lookup returns CDR1 SEHNR and CDR2 FQNEAQ (reference sequence). The CDR3 consists of 17 residues. With 5 bases removed from V and 0 bases from J, the gap between germline ends came to 16 bases. The CDR3 sequence is CASSPAGTPTNTGELFF. The CDR3 nucleotides are TGTGCCAGCAGCCCAGCCGGGACACCGACGAACACCGGGGAGCTGTTTTTT.

The chain is built from TRBV5-5 and TRBJ1-4; TRBD1 matches at 7 bases. This CDR3 contains 15 residues. Germline values: CDR1 SGHKS, CDR2 YYEKEE (reference sequence). Trimming removed 6 bases from V and 0 bases from J; junction bases left unmatched: 5. CDR3 nucleotides: TGTGCCAGCATCCCAGGGGGTGCAACTAATGAAAAACTGTTTTTT. This encodes CASIPGGATNEKLFF.

This clone was found a few times. The CDR3 is CASSKPLTGLLPEAFF. In nucleotides, the CDR3 is TGTGCCAGTAGTAAACCCCTGACGGGGTTACTCCCTGAAGCTTTCTTT. The chain combines TRBV19 with TRBJ1-1; the D is unclear. With 4 bases removed from V and 6 bases from J, the gap between germline ends came to 21 bases. Germline V gene lookup returns CDR1 LNHDA and CDR2 SQIVND (reference sequence). The CDR3 loop spans 16 amino acids.

V gene TRBV7-3 combines with J gene TRBJ1-1; a possible D gene is TRBD1 (5 bases). V lost 3 bases, J lost 1 base, and 6 bases lay in between. The germline gives CDR1 SGHTA, CDR2 FQGTGA. The CDR3 spans 13 residues. CDR3 nucleotides: TGTGCCAGCAGCTTGACAGCGAACACTGAAGCTTTCTTT. The encoded protein is CASSLTANTEAFF.

This chain uses TRBV11-2 with TRBJ1-4; 7 bases map to TRBD1. This CDR3 contains 16 residues. Germline V gives CDR1 SGHAT, CDR2 FQNNGV. V dropped 4 bases and J dropped 0; count of bases not matched to a gene: 5. The chain's CDR3 is CASSSTGRATNEKLFF. CDR3 bases: TGTGCCAGCAGCTCGACAGGGAGAGCAACTAATGAAAAACTGTTTTTT.

The V call is TRBV6-5, the J call TRBJ1-4; D remains ambiguous. V was cut by 8 bases and J by 5 bases, with 9 bases left in between. Looked up from germline, CDR1 is MNHEY and CDR2 is SVGAGI. This CDR3 spans 12 amino acids. The CDR3 region has the DNA TGTGCCAGCGAGGCAGTAAATGAAAAACTGTTTTTT. It yields the protein CASEAVNEKLFF.

The rearrangement links TRBV25-1 to TRBJ1-6, with 9 bases lining up with TRBD1. Losses at the gene ends were 4 bases for V and 14 bases for J; bases not matched to a gene: 12. Per germline, CDR1 MGHDK and CDR2 SYGVNS. The CDR3 totals 15 residues. The CDR3 here is CASSGGQGIFSTLHF. The CDR3 DNA is TGTGCCAGCAGTGGGGGACAGGGAATATTTAGTACCCTCCACTTT.

The chain is built from TRBV4-2 and TRBJ2-3; 7 nucleotides match TRBD2. The CDR3 has 16 residues. CDR1 and CDR2 (germline): LGHNA, YNFKEQ. V shed 1 base and J 4 bases; nucleotides not matched to a gene: 8. CDR3 nucleotides: TGTGCCAGCAGCCAAGTGGATGCCCGGGGGGCAGATACGCAGTATTTT. Translating it yields CASSQVDARGADTQYF.

The rearrangement joins TRBV5-1 to TRBJ2-5; D may be TRBD1 (6 bases). This CDR3 is built from 13 residues. CDR1 is SGHRS and CDR2 is YFSETQ in the germline V gene. Trimming stripped 4 bases from V and 5 bases from J, with 12 bases between. The CDR3 DNA is TGCGCCAGCAGCGGCTCAGGGGCTGAGACCCAGTACTTC. Translated: CASSGSGAETQYF.

The V call is TRBV27, the J call TRBJ2-5; TRBD2 is a possible D gene (7 bases). The germline gives CDR1 MNHEY, CDR2 SMNVEV (reference sequence). The V gene lost 5 bases and the J gene lost 4 bases, with 20 bases spanning the gap. CDR3 size: 16 residues. DNA for the CDR3: TGTGCCAGCAGTAGTTGGAAGGGCGGGGGCTCAGAGACCCAGTACTTC. It codes for CASSSWKGGGSETQYF.

The rearrangement links TRBV14 to TRBJ1-6; D is unclear. Germline-derived CDR1 and CDR2 are SGHDN and FVKESK. The V end was cut by 3 bases, the J end by 7 bases, with 7 bases between. This CDR3 has 13 residues. The CDR3 DNA reads as TGTGCCAGCAGCCAGTACAGAAATTCACCCCTCCACTTT. It specifies CASSQYRNSPLHF.

The chain joins TRBV5-4 to TRBJ2-7; 7 bases match TRBD1. CDR1 and CDR2 (germline): SGHNT, YYREEE (reference sequence). This CDR3 has 15 amino acids. V was pared by 1 base and J by 3 bases, with 7 bases of the junction left unmatched. The CDR3, as DNA: TGTGCCAGCAGCTTGCCCGGGACAGTGAACTACGAGCAGTACTTC. It codes for CASSLPGTVNYEQYF. Full variable domain (outside the CDR3, taken from reference TRBV5-4 and TRBJ2-7): ETGVTQSPTHLIKTRGQQVTLRCSSQSGHNTVSWYQQALGQGPQFIFQYYREEENGRGNFPPRFSGLQFPNYSSELNVNALELDDSALYLCASSLPGTVNYEQYFGPGTRLTVT.

This clone was seen a few times. This rearrangement joins TRBV2 to TRBJ1-4, with a tentative D call TRBD1 (6 bases). The CDR3 runs 14 residues. Germline V gene data show CDR1 as SNHLY and CDR2 as FYNNEI. V was shortened by 6 bases and J by 7 bases, with 15 bases between the two germline ends. The CDR3 protein is CASRRGGDSEKLFF. In DNA, the CDR3 is TGTGCCAGCAGGAGGGGGGGGGATAGTGAAAAACTGTTTTTT.

J is TRBJ2-7 and V is TRBV19, with TRBD2 as a possible D gene (9 bases). Trimming left V 2 bases short and J 3 bases short, with 23 bases between. The CDR3 has 18 amino acids. The V gene's germline CDR1 is LNHDA and CDR2 SQIVND (reference sequence). The chain's CDR3 is CASSILGASGTGHYEQYF. CDR3 DNA sequence: TGTGCCAGTAGTATATTGGGAGCTAGCGGGACAGGCCACTACGAGCAGTACTTC.

V usage is TRBV11-3 and J usage is TRBJ2-3; tentative D call: TRBD1 (6 bases). Germline-derived CDR1 and CDR2 are SGHNT and YENEEA. V was shortened by 1 base and J by 2 bases, with 10 bases between the two germline ends. The CDR3 extends over 15 amino acids. CDR3 amino acids: CASSLGSGHTDTQYF. The CDR3 coding sequence is TGTGCCAGCAGCTTAGGCTCGGGACACACAGATACGCAGTATTTT.

This clone has a handful of counts. The chain has TRBV14 and TRBJ2-2, with a weak D call TRBD1 (6 bases). V lost 1 base and J lost 4, with 7 bases in between. Germline V gives CDR1 SGHDN, CDR2 FVKESK. The CDR3 runs 14 residues. CDR3 bases: TGTGCCAGCAGCCAAGGGGGGCTCACCGGGGAGCTGTTTTTT. Translating gives CASSQGGLTGELFF. Full variable domain (missing parts from reference TRBV14 and TRBJ2-2): EAGVTQFPSHSVIEKGQTVTLRCDPISGHDNLYWYRRVMGKEIKFLLHFVKESKQDESGMPNNRFLAERTGGTYSTLKVQPAELEDSGVYFCASSQGGLTGELFFGEGSRLTVL.